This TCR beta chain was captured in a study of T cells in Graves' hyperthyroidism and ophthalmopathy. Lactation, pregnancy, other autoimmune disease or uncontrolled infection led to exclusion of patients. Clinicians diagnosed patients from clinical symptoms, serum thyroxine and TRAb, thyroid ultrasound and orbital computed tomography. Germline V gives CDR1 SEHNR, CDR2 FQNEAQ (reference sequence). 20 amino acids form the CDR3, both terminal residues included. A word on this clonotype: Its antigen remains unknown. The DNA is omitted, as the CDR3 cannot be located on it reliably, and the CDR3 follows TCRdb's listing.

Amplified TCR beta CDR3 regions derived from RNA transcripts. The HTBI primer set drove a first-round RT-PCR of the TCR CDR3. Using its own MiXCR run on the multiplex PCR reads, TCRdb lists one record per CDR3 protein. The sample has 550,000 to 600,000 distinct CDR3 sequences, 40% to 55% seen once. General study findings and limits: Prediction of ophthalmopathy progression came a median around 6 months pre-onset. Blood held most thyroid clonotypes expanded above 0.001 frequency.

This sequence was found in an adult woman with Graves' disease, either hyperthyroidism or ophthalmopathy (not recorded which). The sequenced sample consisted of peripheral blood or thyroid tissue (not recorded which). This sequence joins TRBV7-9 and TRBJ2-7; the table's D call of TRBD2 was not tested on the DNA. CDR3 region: CASSFYICSARPGLASEQYF.